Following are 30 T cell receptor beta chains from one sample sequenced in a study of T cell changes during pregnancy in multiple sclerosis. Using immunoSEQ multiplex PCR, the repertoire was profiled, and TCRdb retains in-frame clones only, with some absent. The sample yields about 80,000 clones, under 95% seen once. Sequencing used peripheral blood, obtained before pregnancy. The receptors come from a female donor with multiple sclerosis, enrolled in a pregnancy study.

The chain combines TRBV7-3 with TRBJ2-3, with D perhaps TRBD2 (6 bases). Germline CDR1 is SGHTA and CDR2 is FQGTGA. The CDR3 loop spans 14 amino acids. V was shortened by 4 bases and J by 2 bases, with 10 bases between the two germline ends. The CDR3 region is CASSSGLLTDTQYF. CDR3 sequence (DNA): TGTGCCAGCAGCTCGGGACTTCTCACAGATACGCAGTATTTT.

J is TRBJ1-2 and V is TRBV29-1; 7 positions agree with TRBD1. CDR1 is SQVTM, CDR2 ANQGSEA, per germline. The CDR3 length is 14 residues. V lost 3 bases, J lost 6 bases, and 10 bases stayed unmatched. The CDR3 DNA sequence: TGCAGCGTTGACAGGGGGTCCTCCCCACATGGCTACACCTTC. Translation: CSVDRGSSPHGYTF.

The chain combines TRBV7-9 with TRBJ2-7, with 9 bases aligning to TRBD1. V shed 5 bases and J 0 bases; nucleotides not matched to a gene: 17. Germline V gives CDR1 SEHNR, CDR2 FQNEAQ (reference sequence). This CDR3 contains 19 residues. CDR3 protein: CASSRPGTGFRPNSYEQYF. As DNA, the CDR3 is TGTGCCAGCAGCCGACCGGGGACAGGGTTCAGACCCAACTCCTACGAGCAGTACTTC.

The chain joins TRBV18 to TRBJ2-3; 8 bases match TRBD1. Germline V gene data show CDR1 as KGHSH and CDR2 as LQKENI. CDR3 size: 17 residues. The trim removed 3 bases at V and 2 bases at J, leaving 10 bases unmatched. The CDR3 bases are TGTGCCAGCTCACCTTACCTCGGGACAGGCATCACAGATACGCAGTATTTT. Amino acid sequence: CASSPYLGTGITDTQYF.

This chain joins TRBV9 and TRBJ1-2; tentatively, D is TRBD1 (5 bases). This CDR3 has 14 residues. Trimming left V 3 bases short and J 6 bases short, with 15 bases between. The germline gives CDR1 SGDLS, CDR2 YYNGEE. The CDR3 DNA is TGTGCCAGCAGCGGTTCAGGGACGGGGGATGGCTACACCTTC. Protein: CASSGSGTGDGYTF.

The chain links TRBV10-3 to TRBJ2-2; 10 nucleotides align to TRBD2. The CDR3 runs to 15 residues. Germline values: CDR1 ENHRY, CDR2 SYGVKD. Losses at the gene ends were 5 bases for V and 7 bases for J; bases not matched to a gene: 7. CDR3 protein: CAISQAGGHGGELFF. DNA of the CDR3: TGTGCCATCAGTCAAGCGGGGGGGCACGGCGGGGAGCTGTTTTTT.

CDR3 DNA sequence: TGTGCCAGCAGTTACTCCAGACAGAACGCCTACGAGCAGTACTTC. It specifies CASSYSRQNAYEQYF. The rearrangement links TRBV6-5 to TRBJ2-7; D may be TRBD1 (5 bases). The germline CDR1 and CDR2 sequences are MNHEY and SVGAGI. CDR3 size: 15 residues. Trimming pared 0 bases from V and 2 bases from J, leaving 11 bases between.

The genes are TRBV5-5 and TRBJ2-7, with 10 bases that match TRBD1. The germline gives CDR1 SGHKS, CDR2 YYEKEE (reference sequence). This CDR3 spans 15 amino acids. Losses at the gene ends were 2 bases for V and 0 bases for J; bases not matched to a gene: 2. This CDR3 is CASSFGTGVSYEQYF. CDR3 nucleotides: TGTGCCAGCAGCTTTGGGACAGGGGTCTCCTACGAGCAGTACTTC.

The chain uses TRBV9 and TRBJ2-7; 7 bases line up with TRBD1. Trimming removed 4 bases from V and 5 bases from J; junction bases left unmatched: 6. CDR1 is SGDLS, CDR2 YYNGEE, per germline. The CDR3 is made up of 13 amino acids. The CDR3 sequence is CASSTTGNHEQYF. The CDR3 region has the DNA TGTGCCAGCAGCACGACAGGGAACCACGAGCAGTACTTC.

The CDR3 region has the DNA TGTGCCAGCAGCTTGTTAGGTACAGGGGAGACCGTAGAGACCCAGTACTTC. It specifies CASSLLGTGETVETQYF. The chain has TRBV5-6 and TRBJ2-5; 7 bases agree with TRBD1. Germline V gives CDR1 SGHDT, CDR2 YYEEEE. This CDR3 spans 17 amino acids. Trimming took 1 base from V and 4 from J; bases not matched to a gene: 13.

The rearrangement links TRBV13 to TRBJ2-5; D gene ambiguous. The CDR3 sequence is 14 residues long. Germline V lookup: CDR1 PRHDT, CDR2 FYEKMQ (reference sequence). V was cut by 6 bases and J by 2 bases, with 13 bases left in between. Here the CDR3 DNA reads TGTGCCAGCAGTCCCCGAGGCTATCAAGAGACCCAGTACTTC. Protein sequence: CASSPRGYQETQYF.

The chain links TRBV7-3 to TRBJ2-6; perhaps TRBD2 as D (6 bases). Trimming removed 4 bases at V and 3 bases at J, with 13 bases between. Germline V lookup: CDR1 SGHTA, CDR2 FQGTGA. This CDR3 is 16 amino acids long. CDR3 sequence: CASSSGDRVGANVLTF. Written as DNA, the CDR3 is TGTGCCAGCAGCTCGGGGGATAGAGTTGGGGCCAACGTCCTGACTTTC.

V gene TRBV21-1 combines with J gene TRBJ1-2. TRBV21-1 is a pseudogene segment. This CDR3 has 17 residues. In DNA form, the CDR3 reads TGTGCCAGCAGCAGAAAATCTCCCGAGCTAGAGGACTATGGCTACACCTTC. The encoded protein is CASSRKSPELEDYGYTF.

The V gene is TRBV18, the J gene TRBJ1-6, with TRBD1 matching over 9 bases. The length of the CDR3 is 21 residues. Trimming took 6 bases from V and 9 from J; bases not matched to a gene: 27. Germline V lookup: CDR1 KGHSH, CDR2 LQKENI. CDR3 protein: CASSQIPVRSGQGEVSSPLHF. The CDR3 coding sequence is TGTGCCAGCTCCCAAATACCAGTTCGATCGGGACAGGGTGAGGTGAGTTCACCCCTCCACTTT.

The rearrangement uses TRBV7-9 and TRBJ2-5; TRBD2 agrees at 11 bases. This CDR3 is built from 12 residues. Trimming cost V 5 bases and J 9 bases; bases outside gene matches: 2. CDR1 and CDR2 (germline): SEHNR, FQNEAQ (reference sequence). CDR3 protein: CASSRSGGAQYF. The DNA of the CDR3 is TGTGCCAGCAGCCGTAGCGGGGGGGCCCAGTACTTC.

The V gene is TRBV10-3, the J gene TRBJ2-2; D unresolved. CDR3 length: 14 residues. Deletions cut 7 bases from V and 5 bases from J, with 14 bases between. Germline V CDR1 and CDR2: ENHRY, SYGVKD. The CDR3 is CAINSRTTTGELFF. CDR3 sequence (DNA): TGTGCCATCAATTCGAGAACTACGACCGGGGAGCTGTTTTTT.

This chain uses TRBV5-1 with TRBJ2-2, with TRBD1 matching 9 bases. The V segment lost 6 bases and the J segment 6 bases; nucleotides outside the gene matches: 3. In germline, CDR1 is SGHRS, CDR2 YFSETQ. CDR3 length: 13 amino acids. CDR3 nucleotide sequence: TGCGCCAGCATGGGACAGGGTGCCGGGGAGCTGTTTTTT. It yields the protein CASMGQGAGELFF.

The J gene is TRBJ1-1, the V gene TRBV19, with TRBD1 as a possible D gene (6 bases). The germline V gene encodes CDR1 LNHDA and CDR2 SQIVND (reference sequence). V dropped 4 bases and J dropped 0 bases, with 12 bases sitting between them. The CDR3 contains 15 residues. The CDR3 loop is CASSTSTGMNTEAFF. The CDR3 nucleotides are TGTGCCAGTAGTACCTCCACAGGGATGAACACTGAAGCTTTCTTT. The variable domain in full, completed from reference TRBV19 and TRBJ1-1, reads DGGITQSPKYLFRKEGQNVTLSCEQNLNHDAMYWYRQDPGQGLRLIYYSQIVNDFQKGDIAEGYSVSREKKESFPLTVTSAQKNPTAFYLCASSTSTGMNTEAFFGQGTRLTVV.

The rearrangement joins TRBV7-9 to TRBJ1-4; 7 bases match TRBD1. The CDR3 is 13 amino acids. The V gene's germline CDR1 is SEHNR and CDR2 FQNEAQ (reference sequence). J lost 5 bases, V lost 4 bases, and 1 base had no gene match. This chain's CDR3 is CASSSQGNEKLFF. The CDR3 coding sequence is TGTGCCAGCAGCTCACAGGGGAATGAAAAACTGTTTTTT.

The CDR3 sequence: CASSSQGADTQYF. The CDR3 nucleotides are TGTGCCAGCAGCTCCCAAGGGGCAGATACGCAGTATTTT. The rearrangement joins TRBV7-2 to TRBJ2-3; tentative D call: TRBD1 (5 bases). Trimming pared 4 bases from V and 4 bases from J, leaving 9 bases between. The germline V gene encodes CDR1 SGHTA and CDR2 FQGNSA. The CDR3 extends over 13 amino acids.

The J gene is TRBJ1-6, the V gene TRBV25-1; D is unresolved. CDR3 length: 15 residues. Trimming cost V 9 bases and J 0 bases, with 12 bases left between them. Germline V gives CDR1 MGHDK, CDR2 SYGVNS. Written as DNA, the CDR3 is TGTGCCAGTCAAGACGGGAGCTCCTATAATTCACCCCTCCACTTT. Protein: CASQDGSSYNSPLHF.

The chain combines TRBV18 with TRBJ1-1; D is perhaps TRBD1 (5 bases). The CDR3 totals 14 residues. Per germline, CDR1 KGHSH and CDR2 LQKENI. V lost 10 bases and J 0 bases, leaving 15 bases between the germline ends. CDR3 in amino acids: CATSTQAVNTEAFF. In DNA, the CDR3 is TGTGCCACTTCCACACAGGCTGTGAACACTGAAGCTTTCTTT.

The CDR3 loop reads CASSLARRARQPQHF. Written as DNA, the CDR3 is TGTGCCAGCAGCTTAGCCCGGAGGGCACGACAGCCCCAGCATTTT. J is TRBJ1-5 and V is TRBV7-8; D unresolved. V lost 0 bases and J lost 7, with 13 bases in between. Germline-derived CDR1 and CDR2 are SGHVS and FQNEAQ. CDR3 size: 15 residues. The complete variable domain, with remaining parts taken from reference TRBV7-8 and TRBJ1-5, reads GAGVSQSPRYKVAKRGQDVALRCDPISGHVSLFWYQQALGQGPEFLTYFQNEAQLDKSGLPSDRFFAERPEGSVSTLKIQRTQQEDSAVYLCASSLARRARQPQHFGDGTRLSIL.

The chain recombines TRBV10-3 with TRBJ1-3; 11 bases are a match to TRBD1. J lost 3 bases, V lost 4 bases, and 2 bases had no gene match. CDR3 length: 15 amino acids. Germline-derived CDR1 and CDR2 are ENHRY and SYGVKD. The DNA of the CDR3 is TGTGCCATCAGTGGGGGACAGGGGGATGGAAACACCATATATTTT. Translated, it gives CAISGGQGDGNTIYF.

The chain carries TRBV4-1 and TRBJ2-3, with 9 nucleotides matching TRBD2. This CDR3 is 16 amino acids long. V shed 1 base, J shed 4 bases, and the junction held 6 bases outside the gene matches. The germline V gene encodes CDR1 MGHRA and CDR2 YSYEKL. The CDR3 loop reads CASSQVIAGVSDTQYF. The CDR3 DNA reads TGCGCCAGCAGCCAAGTGATAGCGGGGGTCTCAGATACGCAGTATTTT.

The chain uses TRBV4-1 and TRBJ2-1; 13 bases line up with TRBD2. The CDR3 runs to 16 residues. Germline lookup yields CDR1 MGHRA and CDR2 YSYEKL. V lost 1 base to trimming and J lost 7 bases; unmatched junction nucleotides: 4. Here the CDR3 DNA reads TGCGCCAGCAGCCAAGCGACTAGCGGGGGGTTGAATGAGCAGTTCTTC. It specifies CASSQATSGGLNEQFF.

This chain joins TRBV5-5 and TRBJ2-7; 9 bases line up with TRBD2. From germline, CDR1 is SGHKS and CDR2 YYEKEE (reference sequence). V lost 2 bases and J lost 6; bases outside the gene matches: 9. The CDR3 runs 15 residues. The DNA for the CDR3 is TGTGCCAGCAGCTTTTTTAGCGGGGGCCCCGGCGAGCAGTACTTC. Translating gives CASSFFSGGPGEQYF.

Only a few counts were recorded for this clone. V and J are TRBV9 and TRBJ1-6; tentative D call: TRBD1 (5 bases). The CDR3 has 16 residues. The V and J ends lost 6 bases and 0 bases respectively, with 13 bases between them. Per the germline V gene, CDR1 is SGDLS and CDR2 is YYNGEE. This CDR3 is CASTDGAPSYNSPLHF. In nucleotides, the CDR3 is TGTGCCAGCACGGATGGGGCGCCCTCCTATAATTCACCCCTCCACTTT.

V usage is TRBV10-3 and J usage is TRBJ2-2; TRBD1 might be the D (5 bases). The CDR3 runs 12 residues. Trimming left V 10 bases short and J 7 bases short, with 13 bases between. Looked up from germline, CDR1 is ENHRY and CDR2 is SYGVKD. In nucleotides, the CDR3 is TGTGCCACAGGGTTAACGGGCGGGGAGCTGTTTTTT. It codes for CATGLTGGELFF.

The CDR3 DNA sequence: TGCGCCAGCCGAGTCATAATGAACACTGAAGCTTTCTTT. As protein: CASRVIMNTEAFF. The genes are TRBV23-1 and TRBJ1-1, with D uncertain. TRBV23-1 is given ORF status, its function remaining uncertain. CDR3 length: 13 amino acids. The V gene lost 8 bases and the J gene lost 0 bases, with 10 bases spanning the gap.